These T cell receptor beta chains were read from a single sample in a study of long-term antiretroviral therapy in people with HIV. Assay used: immunoSEQ multiplex PCR; TCRdb lists only in-frame clones, some missing. Here the sample spans tens of thousands of clones, approximately 80% being singletons. This sample comprised unsorted PBMCs, obtained 0.3 years after starting antiretroviral therapy. All receptors derive from a man younger than 35 with HIV. The CDR3 runs from the conserved cysteine through the conserved F or W. The D gene is left open where the match is weak. For some rows the clone size is stated as once, few or many, or as a class when expanded; others skip it.

d_call,clone_size,v_call,j_call,cdr3_nt,cdr3_aa
.,once,TRBV19,TRBJ1-2,TGTGCCAGTAGTATCCACGACCTAGGTGGGGTTGGCTACACCTTC,CASSIHDLGGVGYTF
TRBD1,once,TRBV5-1,TRBJ2-5,TGCGCCAGCAGCCCGAGGGACAGTGGAGAGACCCAGTACTTC,CASSPRDSGETQYF
TRBD1,few,TRBV7-9,TRBJ2-7,TGTGCCAGCATCGGGACAGGGGTTCCGTACGAGCAGTACTTC,CASIGTGVPYEQYF
TRBD2,.,TRBV6-8,TRBJ2-7,TGTGCCAGCAGAGCTCAGGGCGGGAGTTCCTACGAGCAGTACTTC,CASRAQGGSSYEQYF
.,.,TRBV4-3,TRBJ2-7,TGCGCCAGCAGCCAGGACCGGGCCCTCCACGAGCAGTACTTC,CASSQDRALHEQYF
.,.,TRBV9,TRBJ1-5,TGTGCCAGCAGCGTAGCTGTTGGGGAGGGCCAGCCCCAGCATTTT,CASSVAVGEGQPQHF
.,.,TRBV19,TRBJ2-7,TGTGCCAGTAGTATGAGGAGGGTTGGAGGCGAGCAGTACTTC,CASSMRRVGGEQYF
.,.,TRBV6-1,TRBJ2-1,TGTGCCAGCAGTGAAGTACATGGAAATGAGCAGTTCTTC,CASSEVHGNEQFF
.,.,TRBV5-1,TRBJ2-1,TGCGCCAGCAGCCCTACATCTCATCCGAATGAGCAGTTCTTC,CASSPTSHPNEQFF
.,few,TRBV19,TRBJ1-1,TGTGCCAGTAGTATAGGATCTATCCAGGGGCTCATGAACACTGAAGCTTTCTTT,CASSIGSIQGLMNTEAFF
TRBD1,.,TRBV5-6,TRBJ1-2,TGTGCCAGCAGGGCGACAGGGGTCTACAACTATGGCTACACCTTC,CASRATGVYNYGYTF
.,.,TRBV10-3,TRBJ2-7,TGTGCCATCAGTGAAGGCAGGGTACGTGACGAGCAGTACTTC,CAISEGRVRDEQYF
.,.,TRBV11-3,TRBJ2-2,TGTGCCAGCAGCCCCCTAGGCAGCGGAAACACCGGGGAGCTGTTTTTT,CASSPLGSGNTGELFF
.,.,TRBV25-1,TRBJ2-7,TGTGCCAGCAGTGTTTACAGGACAAGCTCCTACGAGCAGTACTTC,CASSVYRTSSYEQYF
.,.,TRBV27,TRBJ1-5,TGTGCCAGCAGTTTTGAGGGGGTCGGTCAGCCCCAGCATTTT,CASSFEGVGQPQHF
.,.,TRBV15,TRBJ1-2,TGTGCCACCAGCAGAGGCCCCATGGGCGGCTACACCTTC,CATSRGPMGGYTF
.,.,TRBV5-1,TRBJ2-2,TGCGCCAGCAGCCCGATACTGTTGGGGGCTAAGGCCGGGGAGCTGTTTTTT,CASSPILLGAKAGELFF
TRBD2,.,TRBV30,TRBJ2-1,TGTGCCTGGAGTAAAGGCGGGGGGGCTTTGGACTACAATGAGCAGTTCTTC,CAWSKGGGALDYNEQFF
TRBD2,.,TRBV2,TRBJ2-1,TGTGCCAGCAGTGAAGTCATAAAGCGGGAGATTCACAATGAGCAGTTCTTC,CASSEVIKREIHNEQFF
.,.,TRBV28,TRBJ2-7,TGTGCCAGCAGCACACCCGTCGTGGGCAAGACCTACGAGCAGTACTTC,CASSTPVVGKTYEQYF
TRBD1,.,TRBV2,TRBJ1-5,TGTGCCAGCAGTCCCAGGGGGCCTCTGGTGGGCAATCAGCCCCAGCATTTT,CASSPRGPLVGNQPQHF
.,.,TRBV2,TRBJ2-6,TGTGCCAGCAGTTCACTCCCAGGGGAATCTGGGGCCAACGTCCTGACTTTC,CASSSLPGESGANVLTF